This T cell receptor (beta chain) was found in a study of Tregs in tolerant kidney transplant recipients. Repertoires were generated with immunoSEQ multiplex PCR, while TCRdb's copy carries only in-frame clones and drops some. The sample lists about 88,000 clones, more than 90% occurring once. This CDR3 has 13 amino acids. V lost 3 bases, J lost 2 bases, and 7 bases lay in between. Germline CDR1 reads SQVTM; CDR2 reads ANQGSEA. The V and J genes are TRBV29-1 and TRBJ2-2; no clear D gene. This TCR was sampled from a human donor in good health. The sample taken for sequencing was CD8+ T cells from blood. The CDR3 nucleotides read TGCAGCGTTGATATGGCAAACACCGGGGAGCTGTTTTTT. Translation: CSVDMANTGELFF.